One sample yielded the 28 T cell receptor beta chains listed below, sequenced in a study of CD8 T cells in Susac syndrome. With random hexamers, roughly 0.45 to 1 ug RNA was reverse transcribed. TCRdb re-called the immunoSEQ multiplex PCR reads with MiXCR, one entry per CDR3 protein. This sample has under 550,000 distinct CDR3 sequences, with about 85% found just once. Sequenced input: CD8+ T cells from PBMCs. The receptors come from a human donor with multiple sclerosis.

This clonotype was observed once. The chain couples TRBV7-9 to TRBJ2-7; D remains ambiguous. V lost 4 bases and J lost 2, with 9 bases in between. Germline V gene lookup returns CDR1 SEHNR and CDR2 FQNEAQ (reference sequence). The CDR3 is made up of 13 amino acids. CDR3 in amino acids: CASSSPAPYEQYF. The CDR3 region has the DNA TGTGCCAGCAGCTCCCCGGCACCCTACGAGCAGTACTTC.

The V call is TRBV20-1, the J call TRBJ2-2, with TRBD2 matching 14 bases. V trimming: 3 bases; J trimming: 6 bases; junction bases outside the gene matches: 3. The CDR3 is 15 amino acids. Germline-derived CDR1 and CDR2 are DFQATT and SNEGSKA (reference sequence). Here the CDR3 DNA reads TGCAGTGCTAGCGGACTAGCGGGAGGTCCCGGGGAGCTGTTTTTT. This encodes CSASGLAGGPGELFF.

The J gene is TRBJ1-6, the V gene TRBV15, with D possibly TRBD1 on 5 matching bases. CDR3 size: 15 residues. V gave up 3 bases and J gave up 8 bases, with 14 bases separating them. From germline, CDR1 is LNHNV and CDR2 YYDKDF (reference sequence). CDR3 amino acids: CATSSRDSEDSPLHF. The DNA of the CDR3 is TGTGCCACCAGCAGCAGGGACTCTGAGGATTCACCCCTCCACTTT.

Only one count was recorded for this clonotype. The chain is built from TRBV6-5 and TRBJ1-2; D gene unclear. In germline, CDR1 is MNHEY, CDR2 SVGAGI. This CDR3 region has 13 residues. V was pared by 5 bases and J by 7 bases, with 14 bases between. The CDR3 sequence: CASSTASGGGYTF. For the CDR3, the DNA is TGTGCCAGCAGTACCGCCTCGGGAGGTGGCTACACCTTC.

This clonotype was recorded only once. The genes are TRBV7-2 and TRBJ2-3; a possible D gene is TRBD1 (8 bases). The CDR3 sequence is 17 residues long. V dropped 5 bases and J dropped 5 bases, with 23 bases sitting between them. Germline CDR1 reads SGHTA; CDR2 reads FQGNSA. CDR3 nucleotide sequence: TGTGCCAGCAGCCCAAACCGAGGACAGGGACTATTAGATACGCAGTATTTT. Its translation: CASSPNRGQGLLDTQYF.

The rearrangement uses TRBV30 and TRBJ2-1; D perhaps matches TRBD2 (6 bases). Germline values: CDR1 GTSNPN, CDR2 SVGIG (reference sequence). Between the trimmed V and J ends, which lost 1 base and 7 bases, there was a span of 14 bases. The CDR3 runs 14 residues. CDR3 amino acids: CAWSAGLPVNEQFF. The CDR3 DNA reads as TGTGCCTGGAGTGCGGGACTTCCCGTGAATGAGCAGTTCTTC. Combining the CDR3 with reference TRBV30 and TRBJ2-1 gives the whole variable domain SQTIHQWPATLVQPVGSPLSLECTVEGTSNPNLYWYRQAAGRGLQLLFYSVGIGQISSEVPQNLSASRPQDRQFILSSKKLLLSDSGFYLCAWSAGLPVNEQFFGPGTRLTVL.

This chain uses TRBV6-5 with TRBJ2-1; 7 nucleotides match TRBD2. Looked up from germline, CDR1 is MNHEY and CDR2 is SVGAGI. The CDR3 sequence is 13 residues long. V was clipped by 10 bases and J by 2 bases; unmatched bases: 5. The CDR3 reads CATALAAYNEQFF. As DNA, the CDR3 is TGTGCCACCGCGCTAGCGGCCTACAATGAGCAGTTCTTC.

The rearrangement uses TRBV12-3 or TRBV12-4 and TRBJ2-2, with D perhaps TRBD2 (5 bases). This CDR3 has 15 amino acids. V was clipped by 6 bases and J by 4 bases, with 15 bases between them. In DNA, the CDR3 is TGTGCCAGCAGGAAGACAAGCGAGGGCACCGGGGAGCTGTTTTTT. Its translation: CASRKTSEGTGELFF.

V gene TRBV12-3 or TRBV12-4 combines with J gene TRBJ2-3, with TRBD2 identical over 13 bases. The junction had 12 bases not matched to a gene; V was cut back by 5 bases and J by 7 bases. There are 17 residues in the CDR3. DNA for the CDR3: TGTGCCAGCAGTCTCGTTACTAGCGGGAGGGCCCGGTATACGCAGTATTTT. This gives the protein CASSLVTSGRARYTQYF.

The chain links TRBV7-6 to TRBJ1-1; D is undetermined. The CDR3 loop spans 15 amino acids. The V end was cut by 2 bases, the J end by 11 bases, with 21 bases between. The germline V gene has CDR1 SGHVS and CDR2 FNYEAQ. CDR3 nucleotides: TGTGCCAGCAGCTTAAGTGGGAATCTCCCCTCGTTCGCTTTCTTT. Amino acid sequence: CASSLSGNLPSFAFF.

The chain carries TRBV29-1 and TRBJ2-1, with D possibly called TRBD1 or TRBD2 (5 bases each). CDR3 length: 16 amino acids. V lost 6 bases to trimming and J lost 2 bases, with 20 bases between them. Germline loops: CDR1 SQVTM, CDR2 ANQGSEA. The CDR3 protein is CSVTGPGTTTYNEQFF. For the CDR3, the DNA is TGCAGCGTCACTGGGCCTGGGACGACAACCTACAATGAGCAGTTCTTC.

This chain links TRBV30 with TRBJ2-3; D perhaps matches TRBD2 (6 bases). Germline loops: CDR1 GTSNPN, CDR2 SVGIG (reference sequence). V lost 5 bases, J lost 0 bases, and 15 bases lay in between. There are 15 residues in the CDR3. CDR3 in amino acids: CAWGSGTHSTDTQYF. The CDR3 nucleotides read TGTGCCTGGGGGTCCGGGACTCACAGCACAGATACGCAGTATTTT.

CDR3 DNA sequence: TGTGCCAGCACTTGGACAGGGGAAGGAACGTCCTACGAGCAGTACTTC. It is translated as CASTWTGEGTSYEQYF. The genes are TRBV28 and TRBJ2-7; 9 bases agree with TRBD1. With V trimmed by 7 bases and J by 1 base, 11 bases remained unmatched. CDR3 length: 16 residues. CDR1 and CDR2 from the germline V gene are MDHEN and SYDVKM.

The chain carries TRBV2 and TRBJ2-5; TRBD2 aligns across 11 bases. Per germline, CDR1 SNHLY and CDR2 FYNNEI. The CDR3 totals 15 residues. Trimming cost V 8 bases and J 4 bases; bases outside gene matches: 9. The CDR3 spells CASQQGSGRGETQYF. CDR3 sequence (DNA): TGTGCCAGCCAGCAGGGTAGCGGGAGGGGAGAGACCCAGTACTTC.

The rearrangement joins TRBV19 to TRBJ1-1; D uncertain. The CDR3 has 13 amino acids. With 2 bases removed from V and 8 bases from J, the gap between germline ends came to 12 bases. Looked up from germline, CDR1 is LNHDA and CDR2 is SQIVND (reference sequence). CDR3 nucleotide sequence: TGTGCCAGTAGTATATGGGAGCACGTCGAAGCTTTCTTT. This sequence encodes CASSIWEHVEAFF. The full variable domain, its missing parts supplied by reference TRBV19 and TRBJ1-1, is DGGITQSPKYLFRKEGQNVTLSCEQNLNHDAMYWYRQDPGQGLRLIYYSQIVNDFQKGDIAEGYSVSREKKESFPLTVTSAQKNPTAFYLCASSIWEHVEAFFGQGTRLTVV.

The chain links TRBV7-9 to TRBJ1-1; D ambiguous. The germline V gene has CDR1 SEHNR and CDR2 FQNEAQ (reference sequence). Trimming took off 5 bases at V and 6 bases at J, with 19 bases between the two ends. The CDR3 is 15 residues long. The CDR3 loop is CASSDLGRGSAEAFF. CDR3 nucleotides: TGTGCCAGCAGCGATCTAGGCCGGGGTTCGGCTGAAGCTTTCTTT.

The chain couples TRBV18 to TRBJ2-1, with D unclear. Germline CDR1 reads KGHSH; CDR2 reads LQKENI. V was trimmed by 3 bases and J by 8 bases, leaving 11 bases between them. This CDR3 comprises 13 residues. The CDR3 is CASSPPESDEQFF. For the CDR3, the DNA is TGTGCCAGCTCACCTCCCGAGAGCGATGAGCAGTTCTTC.

In this sample, this clonotype turned up once. V gene TRBV27 combines with J gene TRBJ1-1; D might be TRBD1 (5 bases). The germline V gene encodes CDR1 MNHEY and CDR2 SMNVEV (reference sequence). There are 14 residues in the CDR3. Trimming shortened V by 1 base and J by 3 bases, and 9 bases separated the two germline ends. This CDR3 is CASSLWGGDTEAFF. CDR3 nucleotide sequence: TGTGCCAGCAGTTTATGGGGGGGAGACACTGAAGCTTTCTTT.

This clonotype showed up just a few times. The V call is TRBV28, the J call TRBJ2-5; TRBD1 agrees at 10 bases. This CDR3 has 15 amino acids. Germline lookup yields CDR1 MDHEN and CDR2 SYDVKM. V lost 6 bases to trimming and J lost 5 bases; unmatched junction nucleotides: 9. CDR3 loop: CASSPGQGGGETQYF. The DNA of the CDR3 is TGTGCCAGCAGCCCTGGACAGGGGGGCGGGGAGACCCAGTACTTC.

The chain recombines TRBV3-1 with TRBJ2-2, with D perhaps being TRBD1 or TRBD2 (5 bases each). This CDR3 spans 18 amino acids. Germline CDR1 LGHDT, CDR2 YNNKEL (reference sequence). V shed 1 base and J shed 6 bases, with 21 bases lying between them. The CDR3 nucleotides read TGTGCCAGCAGCCAAGTATCCTTTGAGGGACGTCAACCCGGGGAGCTGTTTTTT. It translates to CASSQVSFEGRQPGELFF.

The chain joins TRBV6-1 to TRBJ2-3, with TRBD2 as a possible D gene (6 bases). The CDR3 consists of 20 residues. The germline V and J ends were trimmed by 1 base and 0 bases, with 23 bases remaining between them. Germline CDR1 reads MNHNS; CDR2 reads SASEGT. CDR3 sequence (DNA): TGTGCCAGCAGTGAAGATGGAAGGGGTATAGAAGGGACTAGCACAGATACGCAGTATTTT. This codes for CASSEDGRGIEGTSTDTQYF.

This chain uses TRBV29-1 with TRBJ2-7; TRBD1 matches 9 bases. Germline V gives CDR1 SQVTM, CDR2 ANQGSEA. Losses at the gene ends were 6 bases for V and 0 bases for J; bases not matched to a gene: 6. The CDR3 contains 14 residues. The CDR3 nucleotides are TGCAGCGTGACTGGGACAGGGACCTCCTACGAGCAGTACTTC. The encoded protein is CSVTGTGTSYEQYF.

This sequence joins TRBV29-1 and TRBJ1-1, with a tentative D call TRBD1 (5 bases). Trimming left V 4 bases short and J 6 bases short, with 9 bases between. Germline V gene data show CDR1 as SQVTM and CDR2 as ANQGSEA. This CDR3 spans 11 amino acids. CDR3 in DNA: TGCAGCGTTGCCAGGGAGGCTGAAGCTTTCTTT. It specifies CSVAREAEAFF.

The V and J genes are TRBV19 and TRBJ2-3; unclear D gene. Deletions cut 4 bases from V and 4 bases from J, with 9 bases between. This CDR3 has 13 amino acids. Germline assignment: CDR1 LNHDA and CDR2 SQIVND (reference sequence). CDR3: CASSTNLADTQYF. The CDR3 nucleotides read TGTGCCAGTAGTACAAATTTGGCAGATACGCAGTATTTT.

The chain couples TRBV27 to TRBJ2-7, with D possibly TRBD2 on 5 matching bases. Germline assignment: CDR1 MNHEY and CDR2 SMNVEV (reference sequence). The CDR3 is 12 amino acids. V gave up 8 bases and J gave up 4 bases, with 12 bases separating them. CDR3 DNA sequence: TGTGCCAGCGGTAAAGGGAGATACGAGCAGTACTTC. It yields the protein CASGKGRYEQYF.

The chain employs TRBV19 and TRBJ1-1, with unresolved D. Germline CDR1 LNHDA, CDR2 SQIVND (reference sequence). This CDR3 comprises 15 residues. Trimming removed 2 bases at V and 4 bases at J, with 14 bases between. CDR3 DNA: TGTGCCAGTAGTATATCTGAGTGGGTTGGCACTGAAGCTTTCTTT. Amino acid sequence: CASSISEWVGTEAFF.

In its sample, this clonotype was seen once. The junction does not match germline at one end; this may be a read error. The chain couples TRBV11-3 to TRBJ2-7, with D possibly being TRBD1 (5 bases). This CDR3 comprises 14 residues. Per germline, CDR1 SGHNT and CDR2 YENEEA. The CDR3 region has the DNA TGTGCCGGCAGCACCTCAGGGTACAGCTACGAGCAGTACTTC. Protein product: CAGSTSGYSYEQYF.

Comment on this clonotype: The junction does not match germline at one end; this may be a read error. The chain has TRBV11-2 and TRBJ2-7; D is possibly TRBD1 or TRBD2 (5 bases each). The CDR3 is 11 residues long. CDR1 is SGHAT and CDR2 is FQNNGV in the germline V gene. CDR3 in DNA: TGTGCCAGCAGCTTAGGTGTGCAGGGAGCTTTC. Amino acids: CASSLGVQGAF.